The next 14 T cell receptor beta chains were all read from a single sample in a study of blood T cell repertoires in COVID-19. Profiling relied on immunoSEQ multiplex PCR, and the TCRdb table lists in-frame clones only, not all of them. The table records 75,000 or so clones, more than 75% of them present only once. Input material: peripheral blood. Receptors were obtained from a man between 60 and 70 years old with acute or convalescent COVID-19.

The chain uses TRBV6-1 and TRBJ2-5, with 9 nucleotides matching TRBD2. Germline lookup yields CDR1 MNHNS and CDR2 SASEGT. CDR3 length: 14 residues. V lost 3 bases and J lost 4; bases outside the gene matches: 3. CDR3: CASSEGGRGETQYF. CDR3 in DNA: TGTGCCAGCAGTGAGGGCGGGAGGGGAGAGACCCAGTACTTC.

The chain links TRBV7-9 to TRBJ1-1, with 8 bases lining up with TRBD1. Germline V CDR1 and CDR2: SEHNR, FQNEAQ (reference sequence). This CDR3 has 13 amino acids. V shed 8 bases, J shed 4 bases, and the junction held 6 bases outside the gene matches. The CDR3 nucleotides read TGTGCCAGCGGGGACAGGATCGGCACTGAAGCTTTCTTT. Translation: CASGDRIGTEAFF.

This chain's CDR3 is CASSQGRGAGKPQHF. The CDR3 coding sequence is TGTGCCAGCAGCCAAGGGCGGGGGGCCGGAAAGCCCCAGCATTTT. V and J are TRBV3-1 (or the pseudogene TRBV3-2) and TRBJ1-5; D may be TRBD1 (6 bases). V was pared by 1 base and J by 8 bases, with 15 bases between. The CDR3 consists of 15 residues. CDR1 LGHDT and CDR2 YNNKEL come from the germline V gene (reference sequence).

The chain couples TRBV10-1 to TRBJ2-3, with D perhaps matching TRBD2 (7 bases). The germline V gene encodes CDR1 WNHNN and CDR2 SYGVQD (reference sequence). Between the trimmed V and J ends, which lost 6 bases and 5 bases, there was a span of 12 bases. The CDR3 contains 13 residues. In nucleotides, the CDR3 is TGCGCCAGCAGGGGGGGGGCCGGAGATACGCAGTATTTT. This sequence encodes CASRGGAGDTQYF.

The chain recombines TRBV6-5 with TRBJ2-7; 9 bases fit TRBD1. CDR3 length: 16 residues. With 0 bases clipped from V and 2 bases from J, the junction kept 5 bases outside the gene matches. Germline V gene sequence: CDR1 MNHEY, CDR2 SVGAGI. Written as DNA, the CDR3 is TGTGCCAGCAGTTACTCAACAGGGGGCAGCACCTACGAGCAGTACTTC. It is translated as CASSYSTGGSTYEQYF.

V gene TRBV12-3 or TRBV12-4 combines with J gene TRBJ2-7; D is unresolved. CDR3 length equals 10 residues. Trimming stripped 2 bases from V and 9 bases from J, with 5 bases between. This chain's CDR3 is CASSLSGQYF. In DNA, the CDR3 is TGTGCCAGCAGTTTATCGGGGCAGTACTTC.

The chain employs TRBV9 and TRBJ1-1; a possible D gene is TRBD1 (6 bases). The CDR3 totals 15 residues. Trimming stripped 4 bases from V and 3 bases from J, with 16 bases between. Per the germline V gene, CDR1 is SGDLS and CDR2 is YYNGEE. The CDR3 nucleotides read TGTGCCAGCAGCCGTGGGGGGGCTAAGGACACTGAAGCTTTCTTT. Amino acids: CASSRGGAKDTEAFF.

The chain has TRBV5-1 and TRBJ2-7, with D possibly TRBD2 on 6 matching bases. V dropped 5 bases and J dropped 6 bases, with 9 bases sitting between them. The CDR3 spans 11 residues. Germline CDR1 reads SGHRS; CDR2 reads YFSETQ. CDR3 nucleotides: TGCGCCAGCAGATCGGAGGGCGAGCAGTACTTC. It translates to CASRSEGEQYF.

The CDR3 is CASSSGQPNTEAFF. The CDR3 region has the DNA TGTGCCAGCAGCTCAGGACAGCCCAACACTGAAGCTTTCTTT. The chain is built from TRBV7-3 and TRBJ1-1; possible D gene TRBD1, 6 bases. In germline, CDR1 is SGHTA, CDR2 FQGTGA. Trimming removed 4 bases from V and 2 bases from J, with 11 bases in between. This CDR3 contains 14 residues.

This clone was seen once. The chain recombines TRBV19 with TRBJ2-2; the match to TRBD2 covers 10 bases. This CDR3 has 16 amino acids. V dropped 5 bases and J dropped 4; count of bases not matched to a gene: 7. Per germline, CDR1 LNHDA and CDR2 SQIVND (reference sequence). The CDR3 region has the DNA TGTGCCAGTAGTCCCTCTAGCGGGGGACTCACCGGGGAGCTGTTTTTT. Its translation is CASSPSSGGLTGELFF.

The rearrangement uses TRBV4-3 and TRBJ2-1, with 9 nucleotides matching TRBD2. After removal of 5 bases from V and 7 bases from J, the junction contained 6 bases not matched to a gene. The CDR3 spans 14 residues. Germline V lookup: CDR1 LGHNA, CDR2 YSLEER. Here the CDR3 DNA reads TGCGCCAGCAGCAAGGTAGCGGGAGTTAATGAGCAGTTCTTC. Residues: CASSKVAGVNEQFF.

The V gene is TRBV7-9, the J gene TRBJ1-4, with 8 positions matching TRBD1. The germline gives CDR1 SEHNR, CDR2 FQNEAQ (reference sequence). The CDR3 extends over 14 amino acids. The J segment lost 11 bases and the V segment lost 2 bases, leaving 7 bases of the junction unmatched. CDR3 sequence (DNA): TGTGCCAGCAGCTTATTGACAGGGGTGGATAAACTGTTTTTT. This sequence encodes CASSLLTGVDKLFF.

The chain is built from TRBV5-1 and TRBJ2-3, with TRBD2 matching 15 bases. Unmatched junction bases numbered 12, after V lost 2 bases and J lost 5 bases. Germline V lookup: CDR1 SGHRS, CDR2 YFSETQ. The CDR3 has 19 amino acids. The CDR3 region has the DNA TGCGCCAGCAGCTTAACGACAGGGACTAGCGGGGGGTCAATAGATACGCAGTATTTT. This codes for CASSLTTGTSGGSIDTQYF.

The chain couples TRBV23-1 to TRBJ2-1, with 11 positions matching TRBD2. TRBV23-1 is recorded as an ORF, its role being uncertain. Trimming took 0 bases from V and 5 from J; bases not matched to a gene: 15. This CDR3 region has 20 residues. In DNA, the CDR3 is TGCGCCAGCAGTCAATCGGGTAGAGGTAGCGGGAGGGCCCTGAACAATGAGCAGTTCTTC. This gives the protein CASSQSGRGSGRALNNEQFF.